This entry lists 22 T cell receptor beta chains sequenced from one sample in a study of cytomegalovirus exposure and HLA in healthy donors (dated 2017 in TCRdb). Receptors were amplified or captured by the immunoSEQ multiplex PCR assay. For the multiplex PCR, a mixture combining 60 forward primers for TCR Vbeta segments and 13 reverse primers for TCR Jbeta segments was used. TCRdb took over this immuneACCESS table, retaining in-frame rearrangements with V and J assigned. Such tables are incomplete; in checked studies, under half of the missing clones stem from an unresolved V gene, and the remainder is unexplained. The sample profile shows roughly 190,000 clones; about 87% of them were found once. The top ten clones comprise under 2% of the sample. Material: PBMCs. Receptors were obtained from a young woman in good health and CMV-seronegative.

The chain recombines TRBV19 with TRBJ1-3; D possibly corresponds to TRBD1 (6 bases). This CDR3 region has 16 residues. CDR1 is LNHDA and CDR2 is SQIVND in the germline V gene (reference sequence). V lost 7 bases, J lost 0 bases, and 16 bases lay in between. CDR3 residues: CASTRGQYYSGNTIYF. In nucleotides, the CDR3 is TGTGCCAGTACCAGAGGACAGTATTACTCTGGAAACACCATATATTTT.

The J gene is TRBJ1-5, the V gene TRBV6-6; 8 nucleotides agree with TRBD1. This CDR3 spans 14 amino acids. Germline V CDR1 and CDR2: MNHNY, SVGAGI (reference sequence). The junction had 6 bases not matched to a gene; V was cut back by 5 bases and J by 6 bases. Here the CDR3 DNA reads TGTGCCAGCAGTCAAGGACAGGGAAGTCAGCCCCAGCATTTT. Its translation: CASSQGQGSQPQHF.

The V and J genes are TRBV19 and TRBJ1-1; TRBD1 might be the D (5 bases). The V end lost 6 bases, the J end lost 1 base, and 9 bases lay between the germline ends. This CDR3 has 13 amino acids. CDR1 and CDR2 (germline): LNHDA, SQIVND (reference sequence). The CDR3 nucleotides are TGTGCCAGTAGCCAACAGGCGAACACTGAAGCTTTCTTT. Its protein product is CASSQQANTEAFF.

The chain couples TRBV6-1 to TRBJ2-5; 9 nucleotides align to TRBD2. The better agreement between TRBJ2-7 and the DNA end casts doubt on the J call. This CDR3 is 18 amino acids long. Germline V gene data show CDR1 as MNHNS and CDR2 as SASEGT. CDR3 loop: CASSEGGRLAGTIYEQYF. The CDR3 DNA sequence: TGTGCCAGCAGTGAAGGGGGGAGGCTAGCGGGGACGATCTACGAGCAGTACTTC.

J is TRBJ2-7 and V is TRBV7-9, with D possibly matching TRBD2 (6 bases). Germline assignment: CDR1 SEHNR and CDR2 FQNEAQ (reference sequence). The CDR3 totals 13 residues. V was cut by 8 bases and J by 6 bases, with 17 bases left in between. DNA for the CDR3: TGTGCCAGCCGGGCGGGGCAGGCGGGCGAGCAGTACTTC. Translating it yields CASRAGQAGEQYF.

The gene calls are TRBV28 and TRBJ2-5; 8 bases match TRBD2. Unmatched junction bases numbered 8, after V lost 4 bases and J lost 1 base. The CDR3 totals 16 residues. CDR1 and CDR2 from the germline V gene are MDHEN and SYDVKM. The CDR3 sequence: CASSSPGGPFQETQYF. DNA of the CDR3: TGTGCCAGCAGTTCTCCGGGGGGGCCCTTCCAAGAGACCCAGTACTTC. The whole variable domain, remainder taken from reference TRBV28 and TRBJ2-5, is DVKVTQSSRYLVKRTGEKVFLECVQDMDHENMFWYRQDPGLGLRLIYFSYDVKMKEKGDIPEGYSVSREKKERFSLILESASTNQTSMYLCASSSPGGPFQETQYFGPGTRLLVL.

This clone was seen once. J is TRBJ2-2 and V is TRBV5-1; 11 nucleotides line up with TRBD1. Unmatched junction bases numbered 7, after V lost 3 bases and J lost 6 bases. Per the germline V gene, CDR1 is SGHRS and CDR2 is YFSETQ. CDR3 length: 16 residues. The CDR3 reads CASSSLGQGAAGELFF. The CDR3 region has the DNA TGCGCCAGCAGCTCATTAGGACAGGGGGCAGCCGGGGAGCTGTTTTTT.

The genes are TRBV27 and TRBJ2-7; 7 bases match TRBD1. Germline-derived CDR1 and CDR2 are MNHEY and SMNVEV (reference sequence). The CDR3 is made up of 13 amino acids. V dropped 6 bases and J dropped 7; count of bases not matched to a gene: 9. The CDR3: CASRTGTALEQYF. CDR3 coding DNA: TGTGCCAGCAGGACCGGGACAGCCCTAGAGCAGTACTTC.

This rearrangement joins TRBV7-8 to TRBJ2-3; 12 positions match TRBD2. The J segment lost 1 base and the V segment lost 1 base, leaving 0 bases of the junction unmatched. This CDR3 is 16 amino acids long. Germline V gene data show CDR1 as SGHVS and CDR2 as FQNEAQ. The CDR3 is CASSLGLAGGTDTQYF. The CDR3 DNA is TGTGCCAGCAGCTTAGGACTAGCGGGGGGCACAGATACGCAGTATTTT. The entire variable domain, with the rest obtained from reference TRBV7-8 and TRBJ2-3, is as follows: GAGVSQSPRYKVAKRGQDVALRCDPISGHVSLFWYQQALGQGPEFLTYFQNEAQLDKSGLPSDRFFAERPEGSVSTLKIQRTQQEDSAVYLCASSLGLAGGTDTQYFGPGTRLTVL.

The CDR3 is CASCSPEEKLFF. CDR3 nucleotide sequence: TGTGCCAGTTGTTCCCCCGAGGAAAAACTGTTTTTT. V usage is TRBV2 and J usage is TRBJ1-4; D is unclear. This CDR3 spans 12 amino acids. V lost 9 bases, J lost 8 bases, and 13 bases lay in between. CDR1 is SNHLY and CDR2 is FYNNEI in the germline V gene.

A note on this clone: This same CDR3 is encoded by further DNA sequences in the sample. J is TRBJ1-5 and V is TRBV18; 7 nucleotides agree with TRBD1. CDR1 KGHSH and CDR2 LQKENI come from the germline V gene. This CDR3 region has 14 residues. The trim removed 2 bases at V and 3 bases at J, leaving 1 base unmatched. CDR3 amino acids: CASSPGTDNQPQHF. The CDR3 nucleotides are TGTGCCAGCTCACCAGGGACAGACAATCAGCCCCAGCATTTT.

The genes are TRBV5-5 and TRBJ2-7, with a weak D call TRBD2 (6 bases). Trimming took 4 bases from V and 2 from J, leaving 19 bases between them. This CDR3 is 16 amino acids long. Germline CDR1 and CDR2: SGHKS and YYEKEE (reference sequence). CDR3 region: CASSPVGGRIPYEQYF. CDR3 coding DNA: TGTGCCAGCAGCCCCGTTGGAGGGAGGATTCCCTACGAGCAGTACTTC.

The rearrangement links TRBV5-1 to TRBJ2-5, with D possibly being TRBD1 (5 bases). Trimming shortened V by 1 base and J by 0 bases, and 16 bases separated the two germline ends. Germline V CDR1 and CDR2: SGHRS, YFSETQ. The CDR3 has 17 amino acids. The CDR3 loop is CASSLRSRQSYQETQYF. CDR3 bases: TGCGCCAGCAGCTTGAGGTCCCGACAGTCGTACCAAGAGACCCAGTACTTC.

The chain employs TRBV11-2 and TRBJ1-2, with 7 positions matching TRBD1. The CDR3 has 12 residues. The ends lost 5 bases at V and 3 bases at J; junction bases unmatched: 0. The germline V gene has CDR1 SGHAT and CDR2 FQNNGV. CDR3 residues: CASSGQDYGYTF. CDR3 DNA: TGTGCCAGCAGCGGACAGGACTATGGCTACACCTTC.

The rearrangement links TRBV19 to TRBJ1-5; a possible D gene is TRBD1 (6 bases). The CDR3 is 13 amino acids. Looked up from germline, CDR1 is LNHDA and CDR2 is SQIVND (reference sequence). The ends were cut back, 5 bases at V and 2 bases at J, with 7 bases in the middle. CDR3 sequence (DNA): TGTGCCAGTAGTCCAGGGGGCAATCAGCCCCAGCATTTT. Protein sequence: CASSPGGNQPQHF.

Points on this clone: The same CDR3 also results from other DNA sequences found in this sample. The chain links TRBV20-1 to TRBJ2-7, with no clear D. V was trimmed by 3 bases and J by 4 bases, leaving 7 bases between them. Germline lookup yields CDR1 DFQATT and CDR2 SNEGSKA (reference sequence). The CDR3 contains 11 residues. The CDR3 spells CSASPRYEQYF. CDR3 DNA: TGCAGTGCTAGTCCCCGTTACGAGCAGTACTTC.

With respect to this clone: This same CDR3 is encoded by further DNA sequences in the sample. The chain has TRBV7-9 and TRBJ2-1, with D maybe TRBD1 (5 bases). This CDR3 spans 12 amino acids. Germline values: CDR1 SEHNR, CDR2 FQNEAQ (reference sequence). V was trimmed by 1 base and J by 9 bases, leaving 7 bases between them. CDR3 region: CASSLEGVEQFF. The CDR3 bases are TGTGCCAGCAGCTTAGAAGGGGTTGAGCAGTTCTTC.

The chain is built from TRBV11-2 and TRBJ1-6, with D perhaps matching TRBD1 (6 bases). The V end lost 5 bases, the J end lost 7 bases, and 21 bases lay between the germline ends. This CDR3 contains 17 residues. Germline CDR1 reads SGHAT; CDR2 reads FQNNGV. The CDR3 DNA reads TGTGCCAGCAGCCCGCCGAGGGGGAGTCGCGGCAATTCACCCCTCCACTTT. Translation: CASSPPRGSRGNSPLHF.

Only a few counts were recorded for this clone. The chain employs TRBV5-4 and TRBJ2-2, with D perhaps matching TRBD1 (6 bases). CDR1 and CDR2 from the germline V gene are SGHNT and YYREEE (reference sequence). The CDR3 runs 14 residues. V was shortened by 4 bases and J by 8 bases, with 15 bases between the two germline ends. The CDR3 coding sequence is TGTGCCAGCAGCCCCGGGGACATATTAGGGGAGCTGTTTTTT. Its protein product is CASSPGDILGELFF.

The chain couples TRBV7-2 to TRBJ2-1; D might be TRBD1 (6 bases). The germline V gene has CDR1 SGHTA and CDR2 FQGNSA. The V end was cut by 2 bases, the J end by 4 bases, with 12 bases between. This CDR3 has 15 amino acids. The CDR3 coding sequence is TGTGCCAGCAGCTTATACCGGGACACGTACAATGAGCAGTTCTTC. Its protein is CASSLYRDTYNEQFF.

V gene TRBV30 combines with J gene TRBJ1-3, with D perhaps TRBD1 (6 bases). This CDR3 region has 14 residues. Germline lookup yields CDR1 GTSNPN and CDR2 SVGIG (reference sequence). V lost 0 bases and J 4 bases, leaving 10 bases between the germline ends. The CDR3 nucleotides are TGTGCCTGGAGTGTCGGACAGCCAGGAAACACCATATATTTT. Its protein product is CAWSVGQPGNTIYF. Full variable domain (missing parts from reference TRBV30 and TRBJ1-3): SQTIHQWPATLVQPVGSPLSLECTVEGTSNPNLYWYRQAAGRGLQLLFYSVGIGQISSEVPQNLSASRPQDRQFILSSKKLLLSDSGFYLCAWSVGQPGNTIYFGEGSWLTVV.

This chain uses TRBV2 with TRBJ2-1, with 15 nucleotides matching TRBD2. V dropped 1 base and J dropped 15; count of bases not matched to a gene: 4. CDR3 length equals 14 residues. Germline V gene lookup returns CDR1 SNHLY and CDR2 FYNNEI. The DNA of the CDR3 is TGTGCCAGCAGTGAAGGGACTAGCGGGGGGGCCGCGTTCTTC. As protein: CASSEGTSGGAAFF. The whole variable domain, filled in from reference TRBV2 and TRBJ2-1, reads EPEVTQTPSHQVTQMGQEVILRCVPISNHLYFYWYRQILGQKVEFLVSFYNNEISEKSEIFDDQFSVERPDGSNFTLKIRSTKLEDSAMYFCASSEGTSGGAAFFGPGTRLTVL.